These 22 T cell receptor beta chains came from one sample sequenced in a study of blood T cell repertoires in COVID-19. Clones were sequenced by immunoSEQ multiplex PCR, and TCRdb holds only the in-frame ones, with some missing. The profile shows 99,000 or so clones, approximately 80% of them singletons. Specimen: peripheral blood. The receptors originated from an elderly woman with acute or convalescent COVID-19.

This clone appeared a few times. The J gene is TRBJ2-5, the V gene TRBV3-1 (or the pseudogene TRBV3-2); 7 bases map to TRBD2. Germline V lookup: CDR1 LGHDT, CDR2 YNNKEL (reference sequence). J was trimmed by 4 bases and V by 4 bases; bases with no gene match: 6. The CDR3 extends over 14 amino acids. CDR3 in DNA: TGTGCCAGCAGCCCCCGGACTAGTATAGAGACCCAGTACTTC. Its protein product is CASSPRTSIETQYF.

This clone was detected only a few times. The J gene is TRBJ1-6, the V gene TRBV27, with D unresolved. CDR3 size: 15 residues. Germline V CDR1 and CDR2: MNHEY, SMNVEV (reference sequence). V dropped 3 bases and J dropped 0 bases, with 6 bases sitting between them. This CDR3 is CASSLGHSYNSPLHF. The CDR3 region has the DNA TGTGCCAGCAGTTTGGGCCACTCCTATAATTCACCCCTCCACTTT.

This chain joins TRBV7-2 and TRBJ1-2; no clear D. From germline, CDR1 is SGHTA and CDR2 FQGNSA. This CDR3 has 13 amino acids. Trimming removed 2 bases at V and 2 bases at J, with 6 bases between. The DNA for the CDR3 is TGTGCCAGCAGCTTATCAGTCAACTATGGCTACACCTTC. Translated: CASSLSVNYGYTF.

This clone was observed a handful of times. V usage is TRBV10-3 and J usage is TRBJ2-7, with 8 bases aligning to TRBD1. Germline V gives CDR1 ENHRY, CDR2 SYGVKD. The CDR3 consists of 15 residues. Germline trimming cut 4 bases from V and 0 bases from J; bases unmatched to any gene: 5. The CDR3 region has the DNA TGTGCCATCAGTGTGGGGACAGGATACTCCTACGAGCAGTACGTC. Protein sequence: CAISVGTGYSYEQYV.

This chain links TRBV5-6 with TRBJ2-3, with TRBD2 identical over 14 bases. The J segment lost 4 bases and the V segment lost 4 bases, leaving 5 bases of the junction unmatched. The CDR3 is 16 residues long. CDR1 and CDR2 from the germline V gene are SGHDT and YYEEEE. The CDR3 here is CASSGGTSGRPDTQYF. CDR3 nucleotides: TGTGCCAGCAGCGGCGGGACTAGCGGGAGACCAGATACGCAGTATTTT.

The rearrangement links TRBV5-1 to TRBJ1-1; 8 positions agree with TRBD1. Germline V gene sequence: CDR1 SGHRS, CDR2 YFSETQ. The junction had 3 bases not matched to a gene; V was cut back by 4 bases and J by 1 base. The CDR3 totals 14 residues. The CDR3 is CASSQGAWNTEAFF. In DNA form, the CDR3 reads TGCGCCAGCAGCCAGGGGGCGTGGAACACTGAAGCTTTCTTT.

The J gene is TRBJ2-5, the V gene TRBV28; D is ambiguous. From germline, CDR1 is MDHEN and CDR2 SYDVKM. The length of the CDR3 is 14 residues. Trimming pared 2 bases from V and 1 base from J, leaving 8 bases between. DNA for the CDR3: TGTGCCAGCAGTTTAGTAGCACCCCAAGAGACCCAGTACTTC. It is translated as CASSLVAPQETQYF.

In this sample, this clone turned up once. This chain links TRBV19 with TRBJ2-3; TRBD2 aligns across 9 bases. Germline-derived CDR1 and CDR2 are LNHDA and SQIVND (reference sequence). CDR3 size: 15 residues. J lost 1 base, V lost 1 base, and 0 bases had no gene match. The CDR3 DNA reads as TGTGCCAGTAGTATAGGACTAGCGGGCACAGATACGCAGTATTTT. Protein product: CASSIGLAGTDTQYF.

The chain is built from TRBV3-1 (or the pseudogene TRBV3-2) and TRBJ2-1, with D tentatively TRBD2 (6 bases). The CDR3 is made up of 15 amino acids. V lost 3 bases to trimming and J lost 0 bases, with 9 bases between them. Looked up from germline, CDR1 is LGHDT and CDR2 is YNNKEL (reference sequence). CDR3 bases: TGTGCCAGCAGCCAGTTTAGCGGCTCCTACAATGAGCAGTTCTTC. Residues: CASSQFSGSYNEQFF.

The V call is TRBV18, the J call TRBJ1-1; TRBD1 might be the D (5 bases). V was trimmed by 2 bases and J by 4 bases, leaving 17 bases between them. Per germline, CDR1 KGHSH and CDR2 LQKENI. This CDR3 contains 16 residues. The DNA of the CDR3 is TGTGCCAGCTCACCAAGCTCTCAGGGCCTCTCCACTGAAGCTTTCTTT. Encoded protein: CASSPSSQGLSTEAFF.

The chain has TRBV7-2 and TRBJ2-3; 8 nucleotides agree with TRBD2. With 4 bases clipped from V and 3 bases from J, the junction kept 9 bases outside the gene matches. The CDR3 is 16 residues long. CDR1 is SGHTA and CDR2 is FQGNSA in the germline V gene. The CDR3 nucleotides read TGTGCCAGCAGCTCCAAAGGGGCGGGAGGTACAGATACGCAGTATTTT. This codes for CASSSKGAGGTDTQYF.

This sequence joins TRBV27 and TRBJ2-7; the match to TRBD1 covers 7 bases. The CDR3 totals 16 residues. The V and J ends lost 3 bases and 3 bases, in that order; junction bases with no gene match: 11. The germline V gene has CDR1 MNHEY and CDR2 SMNVEV (reference sequence). The CDR3 DNA reads TGTGCCAGCAGTTTTCCCAGACAGGGAACGAACTACGAGCAGTACGTC. Translated: CASSFPRQGTNYEQYV.

V gene TRBV24-1 combines with J gene TRBJ2-3, with 10 bases identical to TRBD2. The ends lost 6 bases at V and 4 bases at J; junction bases unmatched: 3. Germline V gene data show CDR1 as KGHDR and CDR2 as SFDVKD. The CDR3 consists of 14 residues. CDR3 in amino acids: CATSSGRGADTQYF. The CDR3 region has the DNA TGTGCCACCAGTAGCGGGAGGGGGGCAGATACGCAGTATTTT.

The chain carries TRBV9 and TRBJ2-5; TRBD1 might be the D (6 bases). Deletions cut 0 bases from V and 5 bases from J, with 17 bases between. CDR1 SGDLS and CDR2 YYNGEE come from the germline V gene. This CDR3 region has 16 residues. This chain's CDR3 is CASSVATGWQGETQYF. For the CDR3, the DNA is TGTGCCAGCAGCGTAGCTACGGGGTGGCAGGGGGAGACCCAGTACTTC.

The chain uses TRBV6-5 and TRBJ1-5; a weak D match, TRBD1 (5 bases). With 4 bases removed from V and 3 bases from J, the gap between germline ends came to 10 bases. CDR1 MNHEY and CDR2 SVGAGI come from the germline V gene. CDR3 length: 14 residues. The CDR3 is CASSLRGLNQPQHF. CDR3 bases: TGTGCCAGCAGTTTAAGGGGACTCAATCAGCCCCAGCATTTT.

This sequence joins TRBV10-2 and TRBJ2-1; D may be TRBD2 (6 bases). Germline V lookup: CDR1 WSHSY, CDR2 SAAADI. Trimming removed 0 bases at V and 0 bases at J, with 9 bases between. This CDR3 has 16 residues. Here the CDR3 reads CASSESPGSSYNEQFF. The CDR3 DNA reads TGCGCCAGCAGTGAGTCACCCGGGAGCTCCTACAATGAGCAGTTCTTC.

The chain couples TRBV7-8 to TRBJ1-5; D unresolved. The V gene's germline CDR1 is SGHVS and CDR2 FQNEAQ. V lost 1 base to trimming and J lost 9 bases, with 10 bases between them. The CDR3 extends over 13 amino acids. CDR3 sequence: CASSLGDFTPQHF. DNA of the CDR3: TGTGCCAGCAGCTTAGGTGACTTCACGCCCCAGCATTTT.

The chain joins TRBV3-1 (or the pseudogene TRBV3-2) to TRBJ2-1; 10 nucleotides align to TRBD2. Germline CDR1 and CDR2: LGHDT and YNNKEL (reference sequence). This CDR3 has 16 residues. V dropped 1 base and J dropped 8; count of bases not matched to a gene: 8. As DNA, the CDR3 is TGTGCCAGCAGCCAAGTGAGAAGCGGGAGGGCCTATGAGCAGTTCTTC. It specifies CASSQVRSGRAYEQFF.

The chain is built from TRBV28 and TRBJ1-5; 9 nucleotides agree with TRBD1. CDR1 and CDR2 (germline): MDHEN, SYDVKM. Trimming removed 3 bases from V and 3 bases from J; junction bases left unmatched: 3. The CDR3 extends over 15 amino acids. CDR3: CASSFGQGNNQPQHF. The DNA for the CDR3 is TGTGCCAGCAGTTTTGGACAGGGGAACAATCAGCCCCAGCATTTT.

The CDR3 region is CATNGAAWGEQYF. The CDR3, as DNA: TGTGCCACCAATGGGGCAGCCTGGGGCGAGCAGTACTTC. The rearrangement links TRBV28 to TRBJ2-7; tentative D call: TRBD1 (5 bases). The germline V gene encodes CDR1 MDHEN and CDR2 SYDVKM. The CDR3 runs to 13 residues. The ends were cut back, 10 bases at V and 6 bases at J, with 19 bases in the middle.

The V call is TRBV6-1, the J call TRBJ2-2; 14 nucleotides match TRBD2. V dropped 4 bases and J dropped 5; count of bases not matched to a gene: 6. CDR1 and CDR2 (germline): MNHNS, SASEGT. The CDR3 sequence is 17 residues long. CDR3 bases: TGTGCCAGCAGTGGACCGGGACTAGCGGGAGTTACCGGGGAGCTGTTTTTT. The encoded protein is CASSGPGLAGVTGELFF.

The chain joins TRBV6-5 to TRBJ1-5, with D perhaps TRBD1 (5 bases). Germline CDR1 is MNHEY and CDR2 is SVGAGI. CDR3 length equals 14 residues. Trimming took off 6 bases at V and 3 bases at J, with 12 bases between the two ends. CDR3 in amino acids: CASSPQGNNQPQHF. The CDR3 DNA reads TGTGCCAGCAGCCCCCAGGGTAACAATCAGCCCCAGCATTTT.